In its sample, the clone carrying this TCR beta chain was seen a few times. What it binds is not known. This CDR3 comprises 15 residues. V gave up 1 base and J gave up 4 bases, with 13 bases separating them. CDR1 MGHDK and CDR2 SYGVNS come from the germline V gene. From the reads, TCRdb called clonotypes with MiXCR, one entry per CDR3 protein. The sample has 300,000 to 400,000 distinct CDR3 sequences, 25% to 30% seen once. These data are taken from a study of T cell repertoires in cytomegalovirus infection. The wider study: HLA-B-restricted CMV epitopes that are well studied, plus recently identified HLA-C-restricted ones, were used by the study. Both CMV infection and a matching HLA type were indicated by public TCR beta signatures. Study findings and constraints: HLA-C-restricted CMV-specific TCR beta clonotypes prevailed in the ex vivo response. Identification of carriers of CMV plus the relevant HLA was achieved through cumulative public TCR beta family frequency.

The input for sequencing was cultured PBMCs, taken from culture after CMV antigen stimulation. This chain connects TRBV25-1 to TRBJ1-1, with D unresolved. This TCR derives from a human donor in good health (CMV status not recorded). Some clones in this sample may be carry-over from other donors' samples. The CDR3 coding sequence is TGTGCCAGCAGTGAATCGTCGGGAATAGGCACTGAAGCTTTCTTT. Its translation: CASSESSGIGTEAFF.